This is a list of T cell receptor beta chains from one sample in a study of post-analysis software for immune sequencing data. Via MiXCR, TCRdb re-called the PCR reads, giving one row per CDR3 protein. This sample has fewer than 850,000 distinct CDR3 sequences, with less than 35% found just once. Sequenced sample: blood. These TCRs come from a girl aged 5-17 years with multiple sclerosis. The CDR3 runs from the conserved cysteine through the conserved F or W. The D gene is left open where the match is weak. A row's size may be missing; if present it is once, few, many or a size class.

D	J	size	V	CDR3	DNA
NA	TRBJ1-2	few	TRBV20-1	CSARAPPIYGYTF	TGCAGTGCTAGAGCCCCCCCAATTTATGGCTACACCTTC
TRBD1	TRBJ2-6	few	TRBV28	CASSSQTGGSGANVLTF	TGTGCCAGCAGTTCCCAGACAGGGGGCTCTGGGGCCAACGTCCTGACTTTC
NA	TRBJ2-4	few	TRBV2	CASSELFRDIQYF	TGTGCCAGCAGTGAATTGTTCAGGGACATTCAGTACTTC
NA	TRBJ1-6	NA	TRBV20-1	CSARDRRVGSPRHF	TGCAGTGCTAGAGATCGAAGGGTCGGGTCACCCCGCCACTTT
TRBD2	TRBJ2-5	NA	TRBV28	CASRRGGPIYEQYF	TGTGCCAGCAGGCGGGGAGGGCCGATTTATGAGCAGTACTTC
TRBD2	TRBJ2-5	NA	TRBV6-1	CASRESGGAYKQYF	TGTGCCAGCAGGGAGAGCGGGGGGGCCTACAAGCAGTACTTC
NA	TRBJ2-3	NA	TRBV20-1	CSARRTGDGTDTQYF	TGCAGTGCTAGAAGAACGGGGGACGGCACAGATACGCAGTATTTT
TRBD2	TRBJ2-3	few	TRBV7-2	CASSPRGRGAADTQYF	TGTGCCAGCAGCCCTCGCGGGCGGGGGGCAGCGGATACGCAGTATTTT
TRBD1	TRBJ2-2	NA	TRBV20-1	CSALDRGGTGELFF	TGCAGTGCTTTAGACAGGGGCGGAACCGGGGAGCTGTTTTTT
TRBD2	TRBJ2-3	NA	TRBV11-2	CASSFWSGRADTQYF	TGTGCCAGCAGCTTTTGGAGCGGGAGGGCAGATACGCAGTATTTT
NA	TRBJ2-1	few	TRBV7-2	CASSLEVTPGNEQFF	TGTGCCAGCAGCTTAGAGGTAACCCCGGGAAATGAGCAGTTCTTC
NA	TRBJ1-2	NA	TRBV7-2	CASSLVGGGLNYGYTF	TGTGCCAGCAGCTTAGTTGGTGGGGGGCTTAATTATGGCTACACCTTC
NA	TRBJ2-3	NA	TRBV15	CATSTGFHTDTQYF	TGTGCCACCAGCACGGGTTTTCACACAGATACGCAGTATTTT
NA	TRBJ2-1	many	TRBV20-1	CSAREAGSSYNEQFF	TGCAGTGCTAGAGAGGCAGGGAGCTCCTACAATGAGCAGTTCTTC
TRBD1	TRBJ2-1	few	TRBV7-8	CASSPATGIRFGSYNEQFF	TGTGCCAGCAGCCCAGCGACAGGGATCCGGTTCGGGTCCTACAATGAGCAGTTCTTC
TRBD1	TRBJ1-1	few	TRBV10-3	CAIKQQGQNTEAFF	TGTGCCATCAAACAACAGGGGCAGAACACTGAAGCTTTCTTT
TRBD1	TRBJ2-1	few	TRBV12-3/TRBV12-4	CASAEGGHEQFF	TGTGCCAGTGCTGAAGGGGGCCATGAGCAGTTCTTC
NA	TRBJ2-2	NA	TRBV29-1	CSVGPGENTGELFF	TGCAGCGTTGGGCCAGGGGAGAACACCGGGGAGCTGTTTTTT
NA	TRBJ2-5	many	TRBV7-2	CASSRAGGETQYF	TGCGCCAGCTCTCGGGCCGGGGGAGAGACCCAGTACTTC
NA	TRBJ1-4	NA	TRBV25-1	CASSEYQGTGEKLFF	TGTGCCAGCAGTGAATATCAGGGGACGGGTGAAAAACTGTTTTTT
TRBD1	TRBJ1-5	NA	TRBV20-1	CSAVGRQGPNQPQHF	TGCAGTGCGGTGGGGCGACAGGGTCCCAATCAGCCCCAGCATTTT
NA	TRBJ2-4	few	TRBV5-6	CASSPSPGGADIQYF	TGTGCCAGCAGCCCTTCCCCCGGGGGCGCGGACATTCAGTACTTC
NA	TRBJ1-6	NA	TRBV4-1	CASSERDGAGSSYNSPLHF	TGCGCCAGCAGCGAAAGGGACGGAGCCGGGAGCTCCTATAATTCACCCCTCCACTTT
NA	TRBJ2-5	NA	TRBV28	CASSFEAPHSLLGGPSDQYF	TGTGCCAGCAGTTTTGAGGCCCCCCACAGTCTCCTTGGGGGCCCAAGCGACCAGTACTTC
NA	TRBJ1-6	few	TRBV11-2	CASSLVGNSPLHF	TGTGCCAGCAGCTTAGTTGGTAATTCACCCCTCCACTTT
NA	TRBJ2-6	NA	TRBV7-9	CASSLPGASANVLTF	TGTGCCAGCAGCTTACCGGGGGCCTCTGCCAACGTCCTGACTTTC
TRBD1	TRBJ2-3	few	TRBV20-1	CSAWRQGGTTDTQYF	TGCAGTGCTTGGCGACAGGGGGGAACCACAGATACGCAGTATTTT
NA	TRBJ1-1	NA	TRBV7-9	CASHPFRNTEAFF	TGTGCCAGCCACCCCTTCCGGAACACTGAAGCTTTCTTT
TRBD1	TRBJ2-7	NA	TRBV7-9	CASSQRDRGSYEQYF	TGTGCCAGCAGCCAGCGGGACAGGGGATCCTACGAGCAGTACTTC
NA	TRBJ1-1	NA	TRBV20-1	CSADQEYNTEAFF	TGCAGTGCGGACCAGGAATACAACACTGAAGCTTTCTTT
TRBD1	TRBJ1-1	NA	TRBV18	CASSQHDRVNTEAFF	TGTGCCAGCTCCCAACATGACAGGGTGAACACTGAAGCTTTCTTT
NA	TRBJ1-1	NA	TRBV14	CASSQVSTRLAEAFF	TGTGCCAGCAGCCAAGTGAGTACTCGGCTGGCTGAAGCTTTCTTT
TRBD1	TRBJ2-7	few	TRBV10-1	CASSGPGQGRYEQYF	TGCGCCAGCAGTGGACCAGGACAGGGTCGATACGAGCAGTACTTC
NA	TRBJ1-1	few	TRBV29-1	CSVVPYTEAFF	TGCAGCGTTGTTCCCTACACTGAAGCTTTCTTT
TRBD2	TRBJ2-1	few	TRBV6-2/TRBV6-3	CASRPSGRGYNEQFF	TGTGCCAGCAGACCAAGCGGGAGGGGATACAATGAGCAGTTCTTC
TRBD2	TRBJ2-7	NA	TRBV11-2	CASRPQGGSYEQYF	TGTGCCAGCAGGCCGCAAGGCGGGAGCTACGAGCAGTACTTC
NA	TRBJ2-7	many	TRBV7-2	CASSFRGFEQYF	TGTGCCAGCAGCTTTCGGGGTTTCGAGCAGTACTTC
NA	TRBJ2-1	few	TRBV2	CASSQRRGQNEQFF	TGTGCCAGCAGCCAACGCCGGGGCCAAAATGAGCAGTTCTTC
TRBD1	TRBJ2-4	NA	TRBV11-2	CASSSLRAGQELAKNIQYF	TGTGCCAGCAGCTCCCTTCGGGCCGGACAGGAGTTAGCCAAAAACATTCAGTACTTC
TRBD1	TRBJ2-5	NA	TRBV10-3	CAISVDREHETQYF	TGTGCCATCAGTGTTGACAGGGAGCATGAGACCCAGTACTTC
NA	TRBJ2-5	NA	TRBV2	CATRVEGAMETQYF	TGTGCCACCCGGGTGGAGGGCGCAATGGAGACCCAGTACTTC
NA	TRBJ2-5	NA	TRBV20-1	CSARAGWEQETQYF	TGCAGTGCTAGGGCAGGGTGGGAGCAAGAGACCCAGTACTTC
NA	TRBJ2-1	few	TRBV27	CASRRHTEFYTTSYNEQFF	TGTGCCAGCAGGCGCCACACCGAATTCTATACTACCTCCTACAATGAGCAGTTCTTC
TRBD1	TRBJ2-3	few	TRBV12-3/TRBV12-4	CASSFGDRGLTDTQYF	TGTGCCAGCAGTTTTGGGGACAGGGGATTGACAGATACGCAGTATTTT
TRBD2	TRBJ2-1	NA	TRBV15	CATSSERGGAYNEQFF	TGTGCCACCAGCAGTGAGCGGGGGGGAGCCTACAATGAGCAGTTCTTC
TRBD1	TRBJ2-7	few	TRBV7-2	CASTEGQGWGEQYF	TGTGCCAGCACCGAAGGACAGGGATGGGGCGAGCAGTACTTC
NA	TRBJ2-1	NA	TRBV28	CASRSESGGSYNEQFF	TGTGCCAGCAGATCAGAGAGTGGGGGCTCCTACAATGAGCAGTTCTTC
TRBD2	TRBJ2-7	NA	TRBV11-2	CASSRGGPYEQYF	TGTGCCAGCAGCCGCGGGGGGCCCTACGAGCAGTACTTC
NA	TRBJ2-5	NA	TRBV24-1	CATSPQGIQETQYF	TGTGCCACCAGTCCACAGGGAATCCAAGAGACCCAGTACTTC
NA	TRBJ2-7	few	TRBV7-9	CASSPSDGSYEQYF	TGTGCCAGCAGCCCCTCGGACGGCTCCTACGAGCAGTACTTC
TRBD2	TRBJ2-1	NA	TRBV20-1	CSAVLAGGYNEQFF	TGCAGTGCTGTACTAGCGGGAGGTTACAATGAGCAGTTCTTC
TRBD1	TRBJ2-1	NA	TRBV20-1	CSARAVRGGVGYNEQFF	TGCAGTGCTAGAGCCGTTCGAGGGGGCGTGGGATACAATGAGCAGTTCTTC
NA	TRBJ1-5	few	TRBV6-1	CASRSEAQGGGLGQPQHF	TGTGCCAGCAGGTCAGAAGCACAGGGAGGGGGGCTCGGTCAGCCCCAGCATTTT
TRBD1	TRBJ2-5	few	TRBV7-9	CASSQNLGQQETQYF	TGTGCCAGCAGCCAGAACCTGGGACAGCAAGAGACCCAGTACTTC
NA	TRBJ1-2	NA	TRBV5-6	CASSLRQGFYGYTF	TGTGCCAGCAGCTTGCGGCAGGGGTTTTATGGCTACACCTTC
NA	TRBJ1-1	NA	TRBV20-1	CSVRGKWTEAFF	TGCAGTGTCCGGGGGAAATGGACTGAAGCTTTCTTT
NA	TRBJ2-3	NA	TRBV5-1	CASSLAATRTDTQYF	TGCGCCAGCAGCTTGGCCGCTACCCGCACAGATACGCAGTATTTT
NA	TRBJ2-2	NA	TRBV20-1	CSARARTTGELFF	TGCAGTGCTAGGGCCAGGACCACCGGGGAGCTGTTTTTT
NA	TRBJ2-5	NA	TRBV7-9	CASSLPGSEEQYF	TGTGCCAGCAGCTTACCTGGGAGCGAAGAGCAGTACTTC
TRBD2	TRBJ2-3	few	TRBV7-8	CASSARLAGGVDTQYF	TGTGCCAGCAGCGCCCGACTAGCGGGAGGGGTAGATACGCAGTATTTT